This paragraph covers one T cell receptor (beta chain) sequence. This CDR3 is built from 14 residues. V lost 7 bases, J lost 1 base, and 13 bases lay in between. Germline CDR1 and CDR2: LNHNV and YYDKDF (reference sequence). These data come from a study of cytomegalovirus exposure and HLA in healthy donors. The table came from immunoSEQ multiplex PCR; TCRdb's copy has only in-frame clones and leaves some out. The sample shows about 360,000 clones, 75% to 90% of them seen only once. The rearrangement joins TRBV15 to TRBJ1-1; TRBD1 is a possible D gene (6 bases). The sequenced sample consisted of PBMCs. The origin of this receptor is a young woman in good health and CMV-seronegative. CDR3 in amino acids: CATTLTGWNTEAFF. In nucleotides, the CDR3 is TGTGCCACCACTCTGACAGGATGGAACACTGAAGCTTTCTTT.